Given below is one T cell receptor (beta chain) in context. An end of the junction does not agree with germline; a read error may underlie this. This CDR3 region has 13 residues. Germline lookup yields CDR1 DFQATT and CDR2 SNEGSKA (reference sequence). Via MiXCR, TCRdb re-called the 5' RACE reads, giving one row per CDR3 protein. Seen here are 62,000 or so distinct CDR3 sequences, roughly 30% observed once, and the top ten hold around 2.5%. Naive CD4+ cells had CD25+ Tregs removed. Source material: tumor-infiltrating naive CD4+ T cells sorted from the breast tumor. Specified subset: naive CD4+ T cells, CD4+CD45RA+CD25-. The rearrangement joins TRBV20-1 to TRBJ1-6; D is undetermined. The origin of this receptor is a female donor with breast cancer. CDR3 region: CSAKGSNNSPLHF. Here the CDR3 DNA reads TGCAGTGCTAAAGGCTCCAATAATTCACCCCTCCACTTT.